The T cell receptor beta chain under discussion was sequenced for a study of blood T cell repertoires in COVID-19 (dated by TCRdb to about 2020). With regard to the full study: ImmuneRACE Cohort 3 recovered participants were defined by two consecutive negative NP/OP PCR tests, healthcare professional clearance, or symptom resolution. Samples from collaborators originated in the United States, Italy and Spain and spanned both the acute and convalescent phases of COVID-19. The prospective study material was composed of cDNA or gDNA derived from T cells, B-cell-depleted T cells, or PBMCs. Deeply sampled blood TCRbeta repertoires from subjects exposed to, actively infected with, or recovered from COVID-19 were included in the dataset. A freely available public database, intended as a resource for researchers studying the immune response to SARS-CoV-2, is where the repertoires were released. The samples were drawn from the first 160 participants of the ongoing ImmuneRACE study and from about 1,200 subjects provided by 6 global collaborators. A de-identified subject ID, COVID-19 status, age in years and sex were almost always included in the sample metadata. Where HLA class I and class II types were available, the types were taken from metadata supplied by the sample provider, not from assay-based typing.

TCRbeta CDR3 regions were amplified from genomic DNA by means of the immunoSEQ Assay, a bias-controlled multiplex PCR. The published analysis was carried out like this. Within the assay, amplification of reference gene primers was used to estimate how many nucleated cells each sample contained. To quantify the absolute abundance of each unique TCRbeta CDR3 rearrangement, sequence reads were collapsed and filtered. For each sample, productive Simpson clonality was calculated as the square root of Simpson's diversity index over productive rearrangements. TCRdb re-hosts the immuneACCESS table, in-frame sequences only. Its copies lack some clones; in the studies checked, an unresolved V gene accounts for under half of them, and the cause for the rest is not known. The V and J calls and clone size are taken from that table; D and trimming were inferred from the DNA. The sample table holds fewer than 250,000 clones, of which about 86% were seen once. Of the sample, roughly 24% falls within the top ten clones.

This clone showed up just once. Its antigen remains undetermined. No much larger clonotype is one base removed from it; base qualities were not supplied. The sample carries other DNA sequences with the same CDR3. Enrolling through a virtual design, the prospective study's participants ranged in age from roughly 18 to 95 years and lived across roughly 23 United States geographic areas. In the prospective study, cohorts were assigned on the basis of participant-reported clinical history obtained from a screening survey and a study questionnaire. Mobile phlebotomists in the prospective study collected whole blood, serum and a nasopharyngeal or oropharyngeal swab from every participant. Additional blood draws and questionnaires over an approximately 2-month period could optionally be provided by prospective study participants. Prospective study blood samples were shipped either frozen or at room temperature before DNA extraction.

For this chain, trimming is 4 bases at the V end and 4 bases at the J end, and the number of junction bases without a gene match is 3. Via the germline V gene, CDR1 is SGHDT and CDR2 YYEEEE. From the cysteine up to the phenylalanine, the CDR3 has a length of 13 residues. Of all the DNA, just the CDR3 is kept, 39 bases in frame from base 1. General study outcomes and caveats: The quantity of clinical and demographic metadata differed by source and by participant and was supplied without curation.

The chain joins TRBV5-6 to TRBJ1-2; 8 bases in the junction line up with TRBD1. The source material was PBMCs or T cells enriched from blood (not recorded which). The sequence derives from a woman aged 40 to 49 in a cohort exposed to, infected with or recovered from COVID-19 (not recorded which). For the CDR3, the sequence is CASSPGQGYGYTF. The nucleotides read TGTGCCAGCAGCCCTGGACAGGGCTATGGCTACACCTTC.